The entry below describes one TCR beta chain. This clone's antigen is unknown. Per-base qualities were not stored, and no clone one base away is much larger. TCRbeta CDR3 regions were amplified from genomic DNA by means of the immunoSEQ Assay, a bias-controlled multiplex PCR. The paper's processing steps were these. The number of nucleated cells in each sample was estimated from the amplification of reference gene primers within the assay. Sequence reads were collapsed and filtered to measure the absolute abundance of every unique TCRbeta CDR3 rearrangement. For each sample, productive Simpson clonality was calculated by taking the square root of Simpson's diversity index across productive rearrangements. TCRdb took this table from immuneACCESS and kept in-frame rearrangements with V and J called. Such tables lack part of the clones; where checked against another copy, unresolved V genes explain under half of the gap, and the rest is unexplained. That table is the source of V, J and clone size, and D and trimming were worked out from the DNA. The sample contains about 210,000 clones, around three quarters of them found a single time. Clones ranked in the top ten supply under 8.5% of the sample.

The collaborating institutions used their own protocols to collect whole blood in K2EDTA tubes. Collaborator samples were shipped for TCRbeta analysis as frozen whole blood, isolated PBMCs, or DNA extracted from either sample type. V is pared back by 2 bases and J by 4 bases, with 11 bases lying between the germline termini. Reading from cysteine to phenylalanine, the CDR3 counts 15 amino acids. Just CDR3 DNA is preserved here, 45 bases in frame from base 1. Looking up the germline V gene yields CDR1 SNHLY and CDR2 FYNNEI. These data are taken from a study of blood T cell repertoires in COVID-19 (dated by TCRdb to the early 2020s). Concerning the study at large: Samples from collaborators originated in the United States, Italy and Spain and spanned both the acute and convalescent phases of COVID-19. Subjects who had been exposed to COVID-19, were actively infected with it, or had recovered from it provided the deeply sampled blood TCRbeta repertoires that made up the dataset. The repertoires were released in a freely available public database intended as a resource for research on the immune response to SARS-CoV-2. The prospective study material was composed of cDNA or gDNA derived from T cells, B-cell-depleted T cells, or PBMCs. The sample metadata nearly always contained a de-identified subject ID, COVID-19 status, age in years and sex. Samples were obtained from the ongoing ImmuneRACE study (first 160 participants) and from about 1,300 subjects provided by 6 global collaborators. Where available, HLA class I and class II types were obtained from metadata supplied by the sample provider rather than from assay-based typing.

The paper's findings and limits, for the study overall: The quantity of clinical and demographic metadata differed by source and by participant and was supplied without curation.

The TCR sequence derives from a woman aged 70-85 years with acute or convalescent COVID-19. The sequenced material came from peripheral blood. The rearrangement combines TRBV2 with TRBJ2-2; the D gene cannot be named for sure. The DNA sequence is TGTGCCAGCAGTGAATTACGGAGTTTCACCGGGGAGCTGTTTTTT. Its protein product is CASSELRSFTGELFF.